These 28 T cell receptor beta chains were sequenced from one sample in a study of blood T cell repertoires in COVID-19. Method: immunoSEQ multiplex PCR; TCRdb's copy keeps in-frame clones and lacks some. The data contain fewer than 300,000 clones, roughly 88% of them singletons. Material for sequencing was PBMCs or T cells enriched from blood (not recorded which). These TCRs come from a woman in her twenties or thirties who had recovered from COVID-19.

The chain employs TRBV11-2 and TRBJ2-7, with D hard to call. CDR3 length equals 12 residues. Looked up from germline, CDR1 is SGHAT and CDR2 is FQNNGV. V was clipped by 1 base and J by 6 bases, with 7 bases between them. This chain's CDR3 is CASSLGFSEQYF. The DNA of the CDR3 is TGTGCCAGCAGCTTAGGGTTTAGCGAGCAGTACTTC.

This clone was counted once. This sequence joins TRBV10-1 and TRBJ2-5, with a weak D call TRBD1 (6 bases). Germline V lookup: CDR1 WNHNN, CDR2 SYGVQD (reference sequence). The CDR3 contains 14 residues. Trimming removed 3 bases from V and 1 base from J, with 9 bases in between. The CDR3 DNA follows: TGCGCCAGCAGTGACCGGGACATCCAAGAGACCCAGTACTTC. Amino acid sequence: CASSDRDIQETQYF.

V usage is TRBV5-5 and J usage is TRBJ1-1; D unresolved. Germline CDR1 reads SGHKS; CDR2 reads YYEKEE (reference sequence). There are 16 residues in the CDR3. Trimming shortened V by 4 bases and J by 3 bases, and 19 bases separated the two germline ends. The CDR3 nucleotides read TGTGCCAGCAGCCCCCGGCTTGGAGGGAGGGACACTGAAGCTTTCTTT. This sequence encodes CASSPRLGGRDTEAFF.

This rearrangement joins TRBV29-1 to TRBJ1-1; unclear D gene. Trimming removed 6 bases from V and 1 base from J, with 9 bases in between. CDR3 length: 12 amino acids. The germline V gene has CDR1 SQVTM and CDR2 ANQGSEA. CDR3 DNA sequence: TGCAGCGTAGATGCAGGGAACACTGAAGCTTTCTTT. Encoded protein: CSVDAGNTEAFF.

This clone appeared once. The CDR3 loop reads CASSMDRWSAEAFF. The CDR3 nucleotides are TGTGCCAGTAGTATGGACAGGTGGTCGGCTGAAGCTTTCTTT. The V call is TRBV19, the J call TRBJ1-1, with TRBD1 matching 7 bases. The CDR3 is 14 residues long. Germline V gives CDR1 LNHDA, CDR2 SQIVND (reference sequence). V shed 3 bases and J 6 bases; nucleotides not matched to a gene: 7.

This clone has a single count. The rearrangement links TRBV21-1 to TRBJ1-1. TRBV21-1 is a documented pseudogene. The CDR3 covers 12 residues. The DNA for the CDR3 is TGTGCCAGGGGGAGAGCGAGGACTGAAGCTTTCTTT. Translating gives CARGRARTEAFF.

CDR3 in DNA: TGTGCCAGCAGTCCCCGCGGACTCAGTAACACTGAAGCTTTCTTT. Protein product: CASSPRGLSNTEAFF. This chain uses TRBV6-5 with TRBJ1-1; D unresolved. V was pared by 5 bases and J by 2 bases, with 15 bases between. The CDR3 is 15 amino acids. Germline CDR1 MNHEY, CDR2 SVGAGI.

V usage is TRBV28 and J usage is TRBJ1-2; tentative D call: TRBD1 (6 bases). With 7 bases removed from V and 8 bases from J, the gap between germline ends came to 26 bases. CDR1 is MDHEN, CDR2 SYDVKM, per germline. The CDR3 consists of 16 residues. The CDR3 coding sequence is TGTGCCAGCACTTATCGGGGGGCAAAGGGGTATTCGGGCTACACCTTC. Translated, it gives CASTYRGAKGYSGYTF.

The chain combines TRBV28 with TRBJ1-6; D may be TRBD1 (6 bases). Trimming stripped 6 bases from V and 7 bases from J, with 13 bases between. The CDR3 has 14 residues. Germline V gene data show CDR1 as MDHEN and CDR2 as SYDVKM. The CDR3 bases are TGTGCCAGCAGCGAGGGGGGGCCCAATTCACCCCTCCACTTT. Amino acid sequence: CASSEGGPNSPLHF.

There are a few counts of this clone. The chain joins TRBV28 to TRBJ2-7; 8 bases are a match to TRBD2. This CDR3 spans 15 amino acids. Germline V gene sequence: CDR1 MDHEN, CDR2 SYDVKM. Trimming took 5 bases from V and 7 from J; bases not matched to a gene: 13. The CDR3 region has the DNA TGTGCCAGCAGTCCCCCCGGGGGGGGGCCGGGGGAGCAGTACTTC. This encodes CASSPPGGGPGEQYF.

The CDR3 protein is CASSLGATLETQYF. CDR3 in DNA: TGTGCCAGCAGCTTAGGCGCGACTCTGGAGACCCAGTACTTC. The rearrangement joins TRBV7-9 to TRBJ2-5, with unresolved D. The ends were cut back, 1 base at V and 5 bases at J, with 11 bases in the middle. Germline V lookup: CDR1 SEHNR, CDR2 FQNEAQ (reference sequence). This CDR3 is 14 amino acids long. Full variable domain (remainder filled in from reference TRBV7-9 and TRBJ2-5): DTGVSQNPRHKITKRGQNVTFRCDPISEHNRLYWYRQTLGQGPEFLTYFQNEAQLEKSRLLSDRFSAERPKGSFSTLEIQRTEQGDSAMYLCASSLGATLETQYFGPGTRLLVL.

The chain uses TRBV28 and TRBJ1-1; D is unclear. This CDR3 is 12 amino acids long. Looked up from germline, CDR1 is MDHEN and CDR2 is SYDVKM. V was pared by 5 bases and J by 0 bases, with 4 bases between. The CDR3 loop is CASSDMNTEAFF. DNA for the CDR3: TGTGCCAGCAGTGACATGAACACTGAAGCTTTCTTT.

The V and J genes are TRBV5-4 and TRBJ1-3, with unresolved D. This CDR3 region has 15 residues. Germline CDR1 is SGHNT and CDR2 is YYREEE (reference sequence). V shed 3 bases and J shed 4 bases, with 14 bases lying between them. The CDR3 bases are TGTGCCAGCAGCTACACCCCGACATCCGGAAACACCATATATTTT. It codes for CASSYTPTSGNTIYF.

The chain is built from TRBV5-1 and TRBJ2-1; possibly TRBD1 for D (6 bases). The CDR3 consists of 16 residues. Germline V gene sequence: CDR1 SGHRS, CDR2 YFSETQ. V was trimmed by 1 base and J by 2 bases, leaving 13 bases between them. The DNA for the CDR3 is TGCGCCAGCAGCTTGACCACAGGGTTGCCCTACAATGAGCAGTTCTTC. Its protein is CASSLTTGLPYNEQFF.

This clone was seen once. CDR3 protein: CASSRGPGPESDYGYTF. The DNA for the CDR3 is TGTGCCAGCAGCCGTGGGCCAGGCCCAGAGTCGGACTATGGCTACACCTTC. This chain joins TRBV3-1 (or the pseudogene TRBV3-2) and TRBJ1-2, with D hard to call. The V end lost 4 bases, the J end lost 3 bases, and 21 bases lay between the germline ends. Germline CDR1 and CDR2: LGHDT and YNNKEL (reference sequence). CDR3 size: 17 residues.

The V call is TRBV9, the J call TRBJ2-1; 12 nucleotides align to TRBD1. Trimming took 0 bases from V and 6 from J; bases not matched to a gene: 10. The length of the CDR3 is 18 residues. Germline loops: CDR1 SGDLS, CDR2 YYNGEE. CDR3: CASSVVPGQGAIINEQFF. In DNA form, the CDR3 reads TGTGCCAGCAGCGTAGTCCCGGGACAGGGGGCGATTATCAATGAGCAGTTCTTC.

The DNA for the CDR3 is TGCAGCGTTGCGGGGGGAGCGGGCGGGGATTTTTTAAGGGCAGCTTTCTTT. Its translation is CSVAGGAGGDFLRAAFF. The chain has TRBV29-1 and TRBJ1-1, with a tentative D call TRBD1 (5 bases). Looked up from germline, CDR1 is SQVTM and CDR2 is ANQGSEA. V was pared by 4 bases and J by 10 bases, with 31 bases between. This CDR3 has 17 residues.

J is TRBJ1-1 and V is TRBV21-1; TRBD1 is the table's D call, not checked against the DNA. TRBV21-1 is noted as a pseudogene. The CDR3 loop spans 19 amino acids. The CDR3 loop reads CASSAGRTLLSLMNTEAFF. CDR3 nucleotides: TGTGCCAGCAGCGCCGGACGGACACTTCTATCCTTGATGAACACTGAAGCTTTCTTT.

This chain links TRBV9 with TRBJ1-2; D is uncertain. With 2 bases removed from V and 3 bases from J, the gap between germline ends came to 11 bases. The CDR3 runs 14 residues. Looked up from germline, CDR1 is SGDLS and CDR2 is YYNGEE. The CDR3 protein is CASSVSRGDYGYTF. In DNA, the CDR3 is TGTGCCAGCAGCGTCTCCCGCGGGGACTATGGCTACACCTTC.

This chain links TRBV15 with TRBJ2-1, with 9 bases matching TRBD2. The CDR3 totals 15 residues. Trimming took 3 bases from V and 7 from J; bases not matched to a gene: 7. Looked up from germline, CDR1 is LNHNV and CDR2 is YYDKDF (reference sequence). CDR3 loop: CATSRVGTSRNEQFF. The CDR3 nucleotides read TGTGCCACCAGCAGGGTTGGGACTAGCAGGAATGAGCAGTTCTTC.

This clone came up once. The chain joins TRBV29-1 to TRBJ2-1; no firm D call. Germline CDR1 is SQVTM and CDR2 is ANQGSEA. This CDR3 spans 13 amino acids. Trimming pared 2 bases from V and 1 base from J, leaving 6 bases between. The CDR3 coding sequence is TGCAGCGTTGAACAGGCGTCCTACAATGAGCAGTTCTTC. Its protein product is CSVEQASYNEQFF.

The CDR3 DNA reads as TGCGCCAGCAGCTCCCAGGGGGGATCCTACGAGCAGTACTTC. Translated: CASSSQGGSYEQYF. The chain is built from TRBV5-1 and TRBJ2-7; a weak D match, TRBD1 (7 bases). Looked up from germline, CDR1 is SGHRS and CDR2 is YFSETQ. The CDR3 covers 14 residues. V was trimmed by 3 bases and J by 1 base, leaving 11 bases between them.

V usage is TRBV4-1 and J usage is TRBJ2-7; 7 positions agree with TRBD1. The V gene's germline CDR1 is MGHRA and CDR2 YSYEKL. The CDR3 is made up of 17 amino acids. J was trimmed by 3 bases and V by 0 bases; bases with no gene match: 11. Here the CDR3 reads CASSQEGVGRGIYEQYF. In nucleotides, the CDR3 is TGCGCCAGCAGCCAAGAAGGCGTTGGCAGGGGGATCTACGAGCAGTACTTC.

The chain has TRBV27 and TRBJ1-1; D is perhaps TRBD1 (5 bases). Germline CDR1 is MNHEY and CDR2 is SMNVEV (reference sequence). The germline V and J ends were trimmed by 5 bases and 6 bases, with 16 bases remaining between them. The CDR3 runs 14 residues. Here the CDR3 reads CASSPSGGSPEAFF. DNA of the CDR3: TGTGCCAGCAGTCCCTCTGGGGGGAGCCCTGAAGCTTTCTTT.

The CDR3 DNA sequence: TGTGCCATTGGAAGCGTGACCTACGAGCAGTACTTC. It specifies CAIGSVTYEQYF. The chain employs TRBV10-3 and TRBJ2-7; the D is unclear. In germline, CDR1 is ENHRY, CDR2 SYGVKD. Between the trimmed V and J ends, which lost 9 bases and 2 bases, there was a span of 11 bases. The CDR3 is 12 residues long.

This clone was observed a few times. The chain links TRBV7-9 to TRBJ2-7; 9 positions match TRBD1. This CDR3 has 15 amino acids. Trimming took 5 bases from V and 4 from J; bases not matched to a gene: 9. CDR1 is SEHNR, CDR2 FQNEAQ, per germline (reference sequence). Here the CDR3 DNA reads TGTGCCAGCAGCCCGATCGGGACAGGGCTTTACGAGCAGTACTTC. Protein: CASSPIGTGLYEQYF. Using reference TRBV7-9 and TRBJ2-7 for the parts outside the CDR3, the full variable domain is DTGVSQNPRHKITKRGQNVTFRCDPISEHNRLYWYRQTLGQGPEFLTYFQNEAQLEKSRLLSDRFSAERPKGSFSTLEIQRTEQGDSAMYLCASSPIGTGLYEQYFGPGTRLTVT.

This rearrangement joins TRBV20-1 to TRBJ1-5; 7 positions match TRBD1. CDR3 length: 11 amino acids. Trimming cost V 5 bases and J 13 bases; bases outside gene matches: 8. Per germline, CDR1 DFQATT and CDR2 SNEGSKA (reference sequence). CDR3 protein: CSAEASGQQHF. Here the CDR3 DNA reads TGCAGTGCTGAAGCCTCGGGACAGCAGCATTTT.

The rearrangement joins TRBV9 to TRBJ2-5, with 7 bases matching TRBD2. This CDR3 has 15 amino acids. The V segment lost 0 bases and the J segment 5 bases; nucleotides outside the gene matches: 7. The V gene's germline CDR1 is SGDLS and CDR2 YYNGEE. This chain's CDR3 is CASSVASGGLETQYF. The CDR3, as DNA: TGTGCCAGCAGCGTAGCTTCGGGAGGTCTGGAGACCCAGTACTTC.